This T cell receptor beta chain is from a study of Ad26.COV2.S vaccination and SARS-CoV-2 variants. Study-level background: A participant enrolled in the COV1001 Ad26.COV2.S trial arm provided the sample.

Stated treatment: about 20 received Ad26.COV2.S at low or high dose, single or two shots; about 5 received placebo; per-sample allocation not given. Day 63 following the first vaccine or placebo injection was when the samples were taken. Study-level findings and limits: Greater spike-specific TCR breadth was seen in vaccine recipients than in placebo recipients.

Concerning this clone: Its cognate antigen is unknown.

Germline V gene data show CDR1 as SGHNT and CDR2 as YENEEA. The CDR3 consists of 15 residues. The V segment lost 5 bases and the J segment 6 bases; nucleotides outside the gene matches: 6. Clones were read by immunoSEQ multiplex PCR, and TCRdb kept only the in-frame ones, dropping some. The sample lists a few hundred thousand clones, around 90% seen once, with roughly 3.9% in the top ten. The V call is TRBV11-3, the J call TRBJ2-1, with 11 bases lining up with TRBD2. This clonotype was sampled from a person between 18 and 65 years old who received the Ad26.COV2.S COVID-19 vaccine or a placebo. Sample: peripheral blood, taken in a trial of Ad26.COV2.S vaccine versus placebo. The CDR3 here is CASSPGLAAVNEQFF. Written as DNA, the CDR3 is TGTGCCAGCAGCCCGGGACTAGCGGCGGTCAATGAGCAGTTCTTC.